This TCR beta chain appears in the sequencing data of a study of metastatic and nonmetastatic thyroid tumors. V shed 1 base and J 1 base; nucleotides not matched to a gene: 2. Germline CDR1 and CDR2: SGHNT and YENEEA. The length of the CDR3 is 15 residues. Patients had received no treatment of any kind before thyroid surgery. Points from the study as a whole: Versus benign nodules, malignant thyroid tumors reportedly had significantly higher TCR beta diversity, in blood and tumor.

A remark on this clone: Its specificity is unknown.

From the PCR reads, TCRdb re-called clones with MiXCR. The sample lists tens of thousands of clones, about 18% occurring once. This TCR was sampled from a male donor with papillary thyroid cancer or a benign thyroid nodule (not recorded which). Some clones in this sample may be carry-over from other donors' samples. V is TRBV11-3 and J is TRBJ2-3; 7 positions agree with TRBD1. The sample comprised blood. CDR3: CASSLAGTGTDTQYF. The CDR3 bases are TGTGCCAGCAGCTTAGCCGGGACAGGCACAGATACGCAGTATTTT.